The subject of this entry is one T cell receptor (beta chain). Assay used: immunoSEQ multiplex PCR; TCRdb lists only in-frame clones, some missing. Among approximately 250,000 clones listed, 75% to 85% were seen once. The sample comes from a study of blood T cell repertoires in COVID-19. Study as a whole: Nucleic acid was either cDNA or gDNA, and it came from T cells, B-cell-depleted T cells, or PBMCs.

V lost 2 bases and J 4 bases, leaving 5 bases between the germline ends. The CDR3 is 12 residues long. In germline, CDR1 is MNHEY, CDR2 SVGAGI. Material: peripheral blood. This clonotype was obtained from a woman in her forties or fifties with acute or convalescent COVID-19. The J gene is TRBJ1-1, the V gene TRBV6-5; D ambiguous. This CDR3 reads CASSYGITEAFF. CDR3 DNA: TGTGCCAGCAGTTACGGCATCACTGAAGCTTTCTTT.